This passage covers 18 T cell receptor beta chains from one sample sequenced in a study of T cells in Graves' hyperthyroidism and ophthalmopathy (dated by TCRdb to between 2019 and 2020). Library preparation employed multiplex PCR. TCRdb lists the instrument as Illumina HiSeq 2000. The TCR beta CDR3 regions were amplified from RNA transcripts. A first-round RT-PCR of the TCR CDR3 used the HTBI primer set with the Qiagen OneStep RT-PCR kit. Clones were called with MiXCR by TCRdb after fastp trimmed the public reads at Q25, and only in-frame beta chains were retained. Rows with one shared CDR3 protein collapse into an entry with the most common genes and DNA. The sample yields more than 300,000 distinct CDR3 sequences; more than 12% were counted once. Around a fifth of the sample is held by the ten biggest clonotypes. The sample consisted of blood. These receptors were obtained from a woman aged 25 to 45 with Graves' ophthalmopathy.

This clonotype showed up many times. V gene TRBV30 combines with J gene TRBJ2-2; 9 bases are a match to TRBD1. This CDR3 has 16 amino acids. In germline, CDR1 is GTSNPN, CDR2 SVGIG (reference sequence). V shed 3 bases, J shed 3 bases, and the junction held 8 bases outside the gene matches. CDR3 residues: CAWREPGQGDTGELFF. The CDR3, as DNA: TGTGCCTGGAGAGAACCGGGACAGGGCGACACCGGGGAGCTGTTTTTT.

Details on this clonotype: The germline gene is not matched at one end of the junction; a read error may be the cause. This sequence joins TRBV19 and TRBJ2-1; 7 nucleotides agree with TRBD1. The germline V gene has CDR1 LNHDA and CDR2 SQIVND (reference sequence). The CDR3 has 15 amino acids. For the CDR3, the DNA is TGTGCCAGTAGTACCGAGGGGGCCTCCTACAATGAGCAGTCCTTC. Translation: CASSTEGASYNEQSF. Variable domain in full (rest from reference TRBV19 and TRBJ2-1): DGGITQSPKYLFRKEGQNVTLSCEQNLNHDAMYWYRQDPGQGLRLIYYSQIVNDFQKGDIAEGYSVSREKKESFPLTVTSAQKNPTAFYLCASSTEGASYNEQSFGPGTRLTVL.

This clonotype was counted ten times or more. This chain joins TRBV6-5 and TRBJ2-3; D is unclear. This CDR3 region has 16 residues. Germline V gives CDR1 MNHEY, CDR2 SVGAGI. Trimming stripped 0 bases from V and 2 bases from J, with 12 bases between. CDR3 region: CASSYSYDSNTDTQYF. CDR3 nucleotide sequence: TGTGCCAGCAGTTACTCCTACGACTCCAACACAGATACGCAGTATTTT.

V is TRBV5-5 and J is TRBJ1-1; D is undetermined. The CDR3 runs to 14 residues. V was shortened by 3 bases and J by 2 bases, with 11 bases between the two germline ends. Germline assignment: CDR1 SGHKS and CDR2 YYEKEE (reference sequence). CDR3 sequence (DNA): TGTGCCAGCAGCTGGATCGGGGAAAACACTGAAGCTTTCTTT. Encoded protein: CASSWIGENTEAFF.

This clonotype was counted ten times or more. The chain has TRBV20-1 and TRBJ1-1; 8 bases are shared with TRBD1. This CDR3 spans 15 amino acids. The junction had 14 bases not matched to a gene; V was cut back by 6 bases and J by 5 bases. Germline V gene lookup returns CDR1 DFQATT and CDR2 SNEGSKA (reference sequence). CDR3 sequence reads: CSATEQGEVRTEAFF. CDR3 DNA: TGCAGTGCGACCGAACAGGGGGAGGTTAGGACTGAAGCTTTCTTT.

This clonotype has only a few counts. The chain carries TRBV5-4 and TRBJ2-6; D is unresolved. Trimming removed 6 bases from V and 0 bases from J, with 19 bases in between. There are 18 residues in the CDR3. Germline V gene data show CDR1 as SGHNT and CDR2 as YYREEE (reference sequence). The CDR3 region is CASTIPGTWDSGANVLTF. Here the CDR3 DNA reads TGTGCCAGCACCATTCCCGGCACTTGGGACTCTGGGGCCAACGTCCTGACTTTC.

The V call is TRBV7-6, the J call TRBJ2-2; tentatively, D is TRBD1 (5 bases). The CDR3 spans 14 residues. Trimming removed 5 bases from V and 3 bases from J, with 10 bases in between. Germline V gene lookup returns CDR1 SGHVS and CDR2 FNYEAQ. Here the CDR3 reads CASSQDSYTGELFF. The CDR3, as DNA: TGTGCCAGCAGCCAAGACAGCTACACCGGGGAGCTGTTTTTT.

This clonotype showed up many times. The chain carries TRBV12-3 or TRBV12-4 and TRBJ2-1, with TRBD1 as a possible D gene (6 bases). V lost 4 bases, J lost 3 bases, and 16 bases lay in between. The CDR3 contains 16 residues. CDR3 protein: CASSSVGQPFYNEQFF. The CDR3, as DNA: TGTGCCAGCAGTTCAGTGGGACAACCATTCTACAATGAGCAGTTCTTC.

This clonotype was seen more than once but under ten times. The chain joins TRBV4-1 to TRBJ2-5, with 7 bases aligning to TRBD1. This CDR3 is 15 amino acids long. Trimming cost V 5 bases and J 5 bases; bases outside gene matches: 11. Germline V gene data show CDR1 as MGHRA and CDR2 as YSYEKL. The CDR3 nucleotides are TGCGCCAGCAGCGGCCGGGACACAGGGGACGAGACCCAGTACTTC. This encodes CASSGRDTGDETQYF.

The CDR3 DNA reads TGTGCCAGCAGTGATTCCTTTTCGGGTGGGGGTAAAATCTACAATGAGCAGTTCTTC. Encoded protein: CASSDSFSGGGKIYNEQFF. The V gene is TRBV6-1, the J gene TRBJ2-1; the D call may be TRBD1 or TRBD2 (5 bases each). The CDR3 is 19 amino acids. From germline, CDR1 is MNHNS and CDR2 SASEGT. V lost 3 bases and J lost 3, with 24 bases in between.

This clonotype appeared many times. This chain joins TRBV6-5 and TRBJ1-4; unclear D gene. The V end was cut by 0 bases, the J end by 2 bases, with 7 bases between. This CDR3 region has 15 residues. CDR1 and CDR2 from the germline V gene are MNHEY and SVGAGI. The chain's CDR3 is CASSYSPATNEKLFF. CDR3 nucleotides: TGTGCCAGCAGTTACTCGCCGGCTACTAATGAAAAACTGTTTTTT.

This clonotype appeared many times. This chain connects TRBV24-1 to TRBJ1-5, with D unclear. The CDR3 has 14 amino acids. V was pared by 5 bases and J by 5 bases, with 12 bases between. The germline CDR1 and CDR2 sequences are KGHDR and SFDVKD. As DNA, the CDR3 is TGTGCCACCAGTGGGGGTTCGGCTTATCAGCCCCAGCATTTT. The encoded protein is CATSGGSAYQPQHF.

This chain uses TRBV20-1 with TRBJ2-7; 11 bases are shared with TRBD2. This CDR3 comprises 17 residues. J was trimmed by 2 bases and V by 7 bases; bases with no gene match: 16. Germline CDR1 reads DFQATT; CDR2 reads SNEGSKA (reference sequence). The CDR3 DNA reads TGCAGTGTCCCCAGGTCCGGTCTTAGCGGGGGGGCCTACGAGCAGTACTTC. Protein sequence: CSVPRSGLSGGAYEQYF.

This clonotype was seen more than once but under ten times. The chain's CDR3 is CSARDGDRPTGGPIEQYF. The DNA of the CDR3 is TGCAGTGCTAGAGATGGGGACAGGCCCACCGGGGGACCTATTGAGCAGTACTTC. This rearrangement joins TRBV20-1 to TRBJ2-7; 8 bases agree with TRBD1. V lost 0 bases to trimming and J lost 7 bases; unmatched junction nucleotides: 20. The CDR3 runs 18 residues. Germline CDR1 DFQATT, CDR2 SNEGSKA (reference sequence).

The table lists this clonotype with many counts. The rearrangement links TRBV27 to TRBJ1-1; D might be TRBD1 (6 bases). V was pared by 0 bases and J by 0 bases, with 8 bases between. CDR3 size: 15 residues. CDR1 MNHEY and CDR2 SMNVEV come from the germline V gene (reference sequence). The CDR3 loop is CASSLSQGLNTEAFF. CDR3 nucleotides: TGTGCCAGCAGTTTATCACAGGGATTGAACACTGAAGCTTTCTTT.

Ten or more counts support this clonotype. This CDR3 reads CASSQRGGGETQYF. The CDR3 DNA reads TGTGCCAGCAGCCAGCGGGGGGGCGGAGAGACCCAGTACTTC. V usage is TRBV11-3 and J usage is TRBJ2-5, with TRBD2 identical over 10 bases. The V gene end was trimmed by 5 bases and the J gene end by 4 bases; junction bases not matched to a gene: 4. This CDR3 region has 14 residues. The germline V gene has CDR1 SGHNT and CDR2 YENEEA.

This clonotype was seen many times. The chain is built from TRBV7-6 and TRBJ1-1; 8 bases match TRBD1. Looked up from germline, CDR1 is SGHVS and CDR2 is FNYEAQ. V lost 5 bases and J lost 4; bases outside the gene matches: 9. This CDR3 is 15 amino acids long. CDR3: CASSPHFQGATEAFF. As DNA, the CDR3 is TGTGCCAGCAGCCCACATTTTCAGGGGGCCACTGAAGCTTTCTTT.

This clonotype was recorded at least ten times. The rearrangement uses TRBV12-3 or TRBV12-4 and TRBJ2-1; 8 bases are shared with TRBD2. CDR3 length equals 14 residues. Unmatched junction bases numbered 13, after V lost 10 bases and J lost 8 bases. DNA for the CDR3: TGTGCCATCTCGAGCGGGGGAGAGGGTTATGAGCAGTTCTTC. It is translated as CAISSGGEGYEQFF.